The entry below gives a single TCR beta chain sequence along with its context. Per germline, CDR1 SGHTA and CDR2 FQGTGA. The CDR3 length is 16 residues. V lost 5 bases, J lost 4 bases, and 8 bases stayed unmatched. This sample is part of a study of T cell responses to AZD1222 COVID-19 vaccine. TCRdb's table, derived via immunoSEQ multiplex PCR, lists solely in-frame clones and lacks some. The table lists 110,000 or so clones, around 89% of them singletons. The sample was peripheral blood, taken 28 days after the second AZD1222 dose. The source of this sequence is an adult who received the AZD1222 COVID-19 vaccine. The chain employs TRBV7-3 and TRBJ2-2; TRBD2 agrees at 9 bases. The CDR3 nucleotides read TGTGCCAGCAGCCCGGGGAGCGGGGGGACCACCGGGGAGCTGTTTTTT. Protein product: CASSPGSGGTTGELFF.